This TCR beta chain was captured by sequencing in a study of regulatory T cells in long-lasting Graves disease. Study-wide results and limits: Persistent disease preferred TRBV28, TRBJ1-2 and TRBJ2-5. Only peripheral blood was studied, not thyroid tissue.

Library construction for TCR beta used iRepertoire HTBI primers and Arm-PCR of CDR3 regions. TCRdb used MiXCR to reprocess the multiplex PCR reads, holding one entry per CDR3 protein. The table has around 330,000 distinct CDR3 sequences, approximately 20% seen once. This CDR3 region has 16 residues. With 6 bases removed from V and 6 bases from J, the gap between germline ends came to 20 bases. Germline values: CDR1 MNHNS, CDR2 SASEGT. This clonotype came up many times. Its specificity is not known. As to time point: newly diagnosed GD, antithyroid drugs for less than 3 months. TCR sequences were obtained from RNA taken from PBMCs. Approximately 9 milliliters of peripheral blood went into EDTA tubes.

The rearrangement links TRBV6-1 to TRBJ2-2; TRBD2 is a possible D gene (6 bases). The origin of this receptor is a female donor with Graves disease. Sequences were derived from peripheral blood mononuclear cells (PBMCs), sampled at new diagnosis, from a patient treated with antithyroid drugs. The CDR3 region has the DNA TGTGCCAGCAGGATACTAGCAGCAGTATTCCCCGGGGAGCTGTTTTTT. It yields the protein CASRILAAVFPGELFF.